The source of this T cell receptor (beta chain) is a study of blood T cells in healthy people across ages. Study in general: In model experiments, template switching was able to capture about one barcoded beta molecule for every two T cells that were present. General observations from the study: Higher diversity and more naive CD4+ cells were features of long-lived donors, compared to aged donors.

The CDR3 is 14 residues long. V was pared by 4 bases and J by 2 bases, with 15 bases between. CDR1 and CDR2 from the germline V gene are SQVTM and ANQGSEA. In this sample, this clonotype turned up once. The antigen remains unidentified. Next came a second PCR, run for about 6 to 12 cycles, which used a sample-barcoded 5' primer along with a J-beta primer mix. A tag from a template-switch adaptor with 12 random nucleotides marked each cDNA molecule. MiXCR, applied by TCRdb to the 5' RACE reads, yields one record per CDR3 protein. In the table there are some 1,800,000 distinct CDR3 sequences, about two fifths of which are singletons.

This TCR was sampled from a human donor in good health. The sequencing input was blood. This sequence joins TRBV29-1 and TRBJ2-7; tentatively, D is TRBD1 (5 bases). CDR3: CSVGGGSPTYEQYF. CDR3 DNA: TGCAGCGTTGGGGGCGGCTCTCCGACCTACGAGCAGTACTTC.